The 9 T cell receptor beta chains presented below share a single source sample, sequenced in a study of PD-1 blockade in classical Hodgkin lymphoma. Indicated time point: cycle 4 day 1 (C4D1), after more than 5 weeks of nivolumab. With no exception, relapse followed autologous stem cell transplantation in all patients, and brentuximab vedotin exposure varied. Measured with immunoSEQ multiplex PCR; TCRdb has only the in-frame clones, and not every one. In the table there are 90,000 to 140,000 clones, about 92% of which are singletons. Here the sequenced sample was peripheral blood mononuclear cells (PBMCs), taken before the fourth cycle of nivolumab. These receptors all stem from a human donor with classical Hodgkin lymphoma.

The chain is built from TRBV5-1 and TRBJ2-1; weak D call: TRBD2 (5 bases). Germline assignment: CDR1 SGHRS and CDR2 YFSETQ. The CDR3 runs to 15 residues. V was trimmed by 3 bases and J by 4 bases, leaving 14 bases between them. The CDR3 loop reads CASSYGGLEYNEQFF. CDR3 sequence (DNA): TGCGCCAGCAGCTATGGCGGGTTGGAGTACAATGAGCAGTTCTTC.

The V call is TRBV5-5, the J call TRBJ2-5; no definite D call. The V end lost 2 bases, the J end lost 0 bases, and 11 bases lay between the germline ends. This CDR3 has 15 amino acids. Germline lookup yields CDR1 SGHKS and CDR2 YYEKEE (reference sequence). CDR3 nucleotides: TGTGCCAGCAGCTTCAACTCGGCAGACCAAGAGACCCAGTACTTC. This translates into CASSFNSADQETQYF.

The chain carries TRBV4-3 and TRBJ1-2, with D uncertain. Germline V gene lookup returns CDR1 LGHNA and CDR2 YSLEER. This CDR3 is 14 amino acids long. Trimming pared 0 bases from V and 8 bases from J, leaving 13 bases between. The CDR3, as DNA: TGCGCCAGCAGCCAAGATTCCCGGAGAGGGGGCTACACCTTC. It codes for CASSQDSRRGGYTF.

V is TRBV7-9 and J is TRBJ2-2; 8 nucleotides align to TRBD2. The CDR3 consists of 16 residues. V was clipped by 5 bases and J by 6 bases; unmatched bases: 11. Per the germline V gene, CDR1 is SEHNR and CDR2 is FQNEAQ (reference sequence). For the CDR3, the DNA is TGTGCCAGCAGCCGCCGTCTAGCGGGTACGGCCGGGGAGCTGTTTTTT. Protein: CASSRRLAGTAGELFF. Full variable domain (missing parts from reference TRBV7-9 and TRBJ2-2): DTGVSQNPRHKITKRGQNVTFRCDPISEHNRLYWYRQTLGQGPEFLTYFQNEAQLEKSRLLSDRFSAERPKGSFSTLEIQRTEQGDSAMYLCASSRRLAGTAGELFFGEGSRLTVL.

The chain links TRBV15 to TRBJ2-1; D is tentatively TRBD1 or TRBD2 (5 bases each). The CDR3 is 17 amino acids. V lost 0 bases, J lost 2 bases, and 14 bases lay in between. Germline V CDR1 and CDR2: LNHNV, YYDKDF (reference sequence). The CDR3 loop reads CATSRDVGESTYNEQFF. DNA of the CDR3: TGTGCCACCAGCAGAGATGTGGGGGAGAGCACCTACAATGAGCAGTTCTTC.

The V call is TRBV18, the J call TRBJ2-7; TRBD2 matches 9 bases. CDR1 is KGHSH, CDR2 LQKENI, per germline. The CDR3 has 15 residues. The V segment lost 2 bases and the J segment 4 bases; nucleotides outside the gene matches: 6. CDR3: CASSPAPSGTYEQYF. DNA for the CDR3: TGTGCCAGCTCACCAGCCCCTAGCGGGACGTACGAGCAGTACTTC.

V usage is TRBV5-1 and J usage is TRBJ1-2, with 7 bases identical to TRBD1. The ends lost 4 bases at V and 5 bases at J; junction bases unmatched: 8. The germline gives CDR1 SGHRS, CDR2 YFSETQ. CDR3 length: 14 amino acids. The chain's CDR3 is CASSPGTEGYGYTF. Here the CDR3 DNA reads TGCGCCAGCAGCCCGGGGACAGAAGGATATGGCTACACCTTC.

The V gene is TRBV4-2, the J gene TRBJ2-1; 7 bases map to TRBD2. Germline values: CDR1 LGHNA, CDR2 YNFKEQ. V was pared by 2 bases and J by 10 bases, with 8 bases of the junction left unmatched. This CDR3 has 14 residues. The CDR3 DNA follows: TGTGCCAGCAGCCAACACATTGCGGGACTAGAGCAGTTCTTC. Its protein product is CASSQHIAGLEQFF.

The rearrangement links TRBV19 to TRBJ2-1; a possible D gene is TRBD2 (5 bases). V lost 4 bases, J lost 4 bases, and 17 bases lay in between. The length of the CDR3 is 16 residues. CDR1 is LNHDA and CDR2 is SQIVND in the germline V gene (reference sequence). CDR3 in amino acids: CASSTSGRAVYNEQFF. The CDR3 DNA reads TGTGCCAGTAGTACAAGTGGGCGGGCAGTTTACAATGAGCAGTTCTTC.